Following are 10 T cell receptor beta chains from one sample sequenced in a study of human T cells and chemical hapten exposure. The time point: patch test 3, about 24 weeks after DPC sensitization. The treatment was: therapeutic diphenylcyclopropenone sensitization with weekly scalp DPC. TCRdb ran MiXCR on the RACE reads and lists one entry per CDR3 protein. The profile shows 190,000 or so distinct CDR3 sequences, under 30% of them singletons. The sample consisted of whole blood, taken in connection with sensitization to the hapten diphenylcyclopropenone (DPC). These receptors originate from a woman aged 40 to 50 with alopecia areata. Some clones in this sample may be carry-over from other donors' samples.

This chain uses TRBV5-4 with TRBJ2-1; D is uncertain. In germline, CDR1 is SGHNT, CDR2 YYREEE (reference sequence). The CDR3 consists of 15 residues. Trimming took 4 bases from V and 2 from J, leaving 13 bases between them. The DNA for the CDR3 is TGTGCCAGCAGCCCCATCCCAAGAGCCTACAATGAGCAGTTCTTC. This encodes CASSPIPRAYNEQFF.

V usage is TRBV6-6 and J usage is TRBJ2-1, with D unclear. V lost 8 bases and J 6 bases, leaving 14 bases between the germline ends. This CDR3 region has 13 residues. Germline V gene data show CDR1 as MNHNY and CDR2 as SVGAGI (reference sequence). The CDR3 DNA is TGTGCCAGCCAGGCGGACCTATTCAATGAGCAGTTCTTC. It yields the protein CASQADLFNEQFF.

The table lists this clonotype with a few counts. This chain links TRBV9 with TRBJ1-1; D not resolved. Germline V lookup: CDR1 SGDLS, CDR2 YYNGEE. CDR3 size: 13 residues. Deletions cut 4 bases from V and 4 bases from J, with 11 bases between. The CDR3 region is CASSPQRSTEAFF. DNA for the CDR3: TGTGCCAGCAGCCCCCAGCGGTCCACTGAAGCTTTCTTT. The full variable domain, its missing parts supplied by reference TRBV9 and TRBJ1-1, is DSGVTQTPKHLITATGQRVTLRCSPRSGDLSVYWYQQSLDQGLQFLIQYYNGEERAKGNILERFSAQQFPDLHSELNLSSLELGDSALYFCASSPQRSTEAFFGQGTRLTVV.

This clonotype was observed a handful of times. The rearrangement uses TRBV7-2 and TRBJ2-7; no clear D. Trimming stripped 0 bases from V and 6 bases from J, with 15 bases between. The CDR3 is 15 amino acids. Per germline, CDR1 SGHTA and CDR2 FQGNSA. CDR3 sequence: CASSLAPISALEQYF. The CDR3 bases are TGTGCCAGCAGCTTAGCCCCCATTTCGGCCCTCGAGCAGTACTTC.

This clonotype has a handful of counts. The chain uses TRBV4-2 and TRBJ1-1; TRBD1 might be the D (5 bases). Germline V gene sequence: CDR1 LGHNA, CDR2 YNFKEQ. V was shortened by 0 bases and J by 1 base, with 6 bases between the two germline ends. The CDR3 has 14 amino acids. The CDR3 here is CASSQEGPNTEAFF. DNA of the CDR3: TGTGCCAGCAGCCAAGAGGGACCGAACACTGAAGCTTTCTTT.

Ten or more counts support this clonotype. V and J are TRBV6-5 and TRBJ2-5; D is uncertain. V was pared by 6 bases and J by 5 bases, with 13 bases between. The length of the CDR3 is 13 residues. The germline V gene has CDR1 MNHEY and CDR2 SVGAGI. The CDR3 reads CASSRSEMETQYF. The CDR3 DNA follows: TGTGCCAGCAGCCGGAGTGAAATGGAGACCCAGTACTTC.

The rearrangement links TRBV12-3 or TRBV12-4 to TRBJ2-7; no clear D. The CDR3 is 12 residues long. The ends were cut back, 6 bases at V and 6 bases at J, with 12 bases in the middle. This chain's CDR3 is CASSLGPSEQYF. In DNA, the CDR3 is TGTGCCAGCAGCCTAGGACCGTCCGAGCAGTACTTC.

This clonotype was observed a handful of times. This chain links TRBV6-5 with TRBJ1-6, with a possible D match to TRBD1 (5 bases). In germline, CDR1 is MNHEY, CDR2 SVGAGI. V shed 6 bases and J shed 7 bases, with 10 bases lying between them. The CDR3 loop spans 13 amino acids. In DNA, the CDR3 is TGTGCCAGCAGGCAGGGACTAAATTCACCCCTCCACTTT. Amino acids: CASRQGLNSPLHF.

This chain uses TRBV6-5 with TRBJ2-5; the D gene is possibly TRBD2 (6 bases). V dropped 6 bases and J dropped 4 bases, with 18 bases sitting between them. This CDR3 has 15 residues. In germline, CDR1 is MNHEY, CDR2 SVGAGI. In DNA, the CDR3 is TGTGCCAGCAGGCCCCGGGACTCGCGACCAGAGACCCAGTACTTC. Translation gives CASRPRDSRPETQYF.

Many counts were recorded for this clonotype. The chain employs TRBV29-1 and TRBJ2-3; D is perhaps TRBD2 (5 bases). V was pared by 4 bases and J by 4 bases, with 15 bases between. Germline V CDR1 and CDR2: SQVTM, ANQGSEA. The CDR3 sequence is 14 residues long. The CDR3 nucleotides are TGCAGCGTTGGATGGGGAGAGGAGGCAGATACGCAGTATTTT. This translates into CSVGWGEEADTQYF.